This TCR beta chain was captured in a study of post-analysis software for immune sequencing data. Study-wide points: People with multiple sclerosis had a significantly lower normalized Chao1 diversity than controls did. TRBV segments more frequent in patients than in controls numbered roughly 5 and included TRBV5-6, TRBV5-1 and TRBV20-1.

Included in the TCR beta cDNA libraries were unique molecular identifiers. MiXCR was run by TCRdb on the PCR reads, yielding one entry per CDR3 protein. The sample includes about 770,000 distinct CDR3 sequences, around 42% of them seen just once. Trimming cost V 6 bases and J 4 bases, with 15 bases left between them. The length of the CDR3 is 14 residues. From germline, CDR1 is MDHEN and CDR2 SYDVKM. A note on this clonotype: Its antigen remains unidentified.

The chain is built from TRBV28 and TRBJ1-1, with D uncertain. The sequence was collected from a girl aged 10-17 years with multiple sclerosis. The sequencing input was blood. CDR3 loop: CASRREGRFTEAFF. The CDR3 DNA is TGTGCCAGCAGAAGGGAGGGTAGGTTCACTGAAGCTTTCTTT.